The table lists the clone carrying this TCR beta chain with a few counts. Its antigen is as yet unknown. The CDR3 has 14 residues. Germline V gene data show CDR1 as SGDLS and CDR2 as YYNGEE. The germline V and J ends were trimmed by 0 bases and 9 bases, with 13 bases remaining between them. The source of the sample is a study of cytomegalovirus exposure and HLA in healthy donors. The PCR employed 60 Vbeta primers together with 13 Jbeta primers. TCRdb's copy holds only in-frame clones and misses some; the assay was immunoSEQ multiplex PCR. The data contain some 120,000 clones, 81% of them singletons. Findings and limits, study-wide: A later analysis, which compared TCR beta chains of equal frequency, found the HLA-associated ones more clonally expanded.

This receptor was identified in a woman aged 25 to 39 in good health and CMV-seronegative. The sample was PBMCs. The chain links TRBV9 to TRBJ2-1; D uncertain. The CDR3 sequence: CASSVGNYLSEQFF. In DNA form, the CDR3 reads TGTGCCAGCAGCGTAGGGAACTATCTAAGTGAGCAGTTCTTC.